The 6 T cell receptor beta chains listed next were all sequenced from one sample in a study of blood T cell repertoires in COVID-19. Only in-frame clones appear in the TCRdb table, and some are missing; sequencing was by immunoSEQ multiplex PCR. Here the sample spans around 16,000 clones, roughly nine tenths being singletons. Sequencing input: peripheral blood. The receptor set was obtained from a human donor in a cohort sampled during active COVID-19.

V gene TRBV2 combines with J gene TRBJ1-6, with D perhaps TRBD1 (5 bases). The CDR3 length is 17 residues. Germline CDR1 and CDR2: SNHLY and FYNNEI. The V end lost 6 bases, the J end lost 7 bases, and 22 bases lay between the germline ends. CDR3 sequence reads: CASRGGGSILVNSPLHF. The CDR3 coding sequence is TGTGCCAGCAGGGGCGGGGGTAGTATTTTGGTCAATTCACCCCTCCACTTT.

The rearrangement joins TRBV5-1 to TRBJ1-1; D is ambiguous. Germline V gives CDR1 SGHRS, CDR2 YFSETQ. The CDR3 has 13 residues. V lost 0 bases to trimming and J lost 11 bases, with 14 bases between them. The CDR3 here is CASSLANPSEAFF. DNA for the CDR3: TGCGCCAGCAGCTTGGCCAACCCGTCGGAGGCTTTCTTT.

The V gene is TRBV12-2, the J gene TRBJ2-7; the listed D gene, TRBD2, was not tested against the DNA. TRBV12-2 is recorded as a pseudogene. CDR3 length: 13 residues. The CDR3 DNA reads TGTGCAAGTCGCCATCTTCGGAGCTGGGAGCAGTACTTC. Translation: CASRHLRSWEQYF.

The chain uses TRBV15 and TRBJ2-3; D not resolved. This CDR3 contains 15 residues. Trimming cost V 3 bases and J 0 bases, with 10 bases left between them. Germline CDR1 reads LNHNV; CDR2 reads YYDKDF (reference sequence). The CDR3 region has the DNA TGTGCCACCAGCAGGCGGCAGACTAGCACAGATACGCAGTATTTT. Amino acids: CATSRRQTSTDTQYF. Filled out from reference TRBV15 and TRBJ2-3, the complete variable domain reads DAMVIQNPRYQVTQFGKPVTLSCSQTLNHNVMYWYQQKSSQAPKLLFHYYDKDFNNEADTPDNFQSRRPNTSFCFLDIRSPGLGDTAMYLCATSRRQTSTDTQYFGPGTRLTVL.

Sample share makes this clone medium-sized. The chain carries TRBV7-9 and TRBJ1-2, with 7 bases identical to TRBD1. Germline lookup yields CDR1 SEHNR and CDR2 FQNEAQ (reference sequence). The CDR3 runs to 13 residues. Unmatched junction bases numbered 9, after V lost 6 bases and J lost 8 bases. The CDR3 region is CASRGIDRAGYTF. CDR3 bases: TGTGCCAGCAGGGGAATCGACAGGGCGGGCTACACCTTC.

This chain joins TRBV19 and TRBJ1-2; no definite D call. The CDR3 runs 15 residues. With 3 bases removed from V and 8 bases from J, the gap between germline ends came to 19 bases. Germline V gene sequence: CDR1 LNHDA, CDR2 SQIVND (reference sequence). In nucleotides, the CDR3 is TGTGCCAGTAGTATCGTGGGAGCTCAGATCGTAGGCTACACCTTC. This translates into CASSIVGAQIVGYTF.